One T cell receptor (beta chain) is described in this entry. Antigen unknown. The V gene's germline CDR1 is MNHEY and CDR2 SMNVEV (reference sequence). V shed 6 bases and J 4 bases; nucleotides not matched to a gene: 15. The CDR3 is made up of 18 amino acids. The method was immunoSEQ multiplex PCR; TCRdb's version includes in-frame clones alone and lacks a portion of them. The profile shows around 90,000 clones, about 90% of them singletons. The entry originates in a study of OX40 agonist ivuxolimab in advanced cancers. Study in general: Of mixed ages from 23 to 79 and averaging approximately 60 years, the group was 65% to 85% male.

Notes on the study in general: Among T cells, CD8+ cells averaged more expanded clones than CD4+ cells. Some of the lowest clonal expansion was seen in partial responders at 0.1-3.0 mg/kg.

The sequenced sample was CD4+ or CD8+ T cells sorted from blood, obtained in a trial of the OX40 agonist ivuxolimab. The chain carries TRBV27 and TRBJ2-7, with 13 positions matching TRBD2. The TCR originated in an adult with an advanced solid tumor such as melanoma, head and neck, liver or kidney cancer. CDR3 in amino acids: CASSPLSPWTSGSYEQYF. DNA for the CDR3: TGTGCCAGCAGCCCCCTATCTCCTTGGACTAGCGGGAGTTACGAGCAGTACTTC.